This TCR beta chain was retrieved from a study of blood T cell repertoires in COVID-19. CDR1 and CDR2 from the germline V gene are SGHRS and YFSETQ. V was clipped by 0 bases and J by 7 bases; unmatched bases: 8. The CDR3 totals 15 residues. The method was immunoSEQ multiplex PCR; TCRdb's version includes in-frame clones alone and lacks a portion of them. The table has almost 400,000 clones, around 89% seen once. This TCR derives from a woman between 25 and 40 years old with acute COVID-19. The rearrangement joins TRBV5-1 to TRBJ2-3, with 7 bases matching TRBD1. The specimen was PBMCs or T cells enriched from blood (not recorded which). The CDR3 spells CASSLVGTAKNTQYF. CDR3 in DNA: TGCGCCAGCAGCTTGGTAGGGACAGCGAAAAATACGCAGTATTTT.